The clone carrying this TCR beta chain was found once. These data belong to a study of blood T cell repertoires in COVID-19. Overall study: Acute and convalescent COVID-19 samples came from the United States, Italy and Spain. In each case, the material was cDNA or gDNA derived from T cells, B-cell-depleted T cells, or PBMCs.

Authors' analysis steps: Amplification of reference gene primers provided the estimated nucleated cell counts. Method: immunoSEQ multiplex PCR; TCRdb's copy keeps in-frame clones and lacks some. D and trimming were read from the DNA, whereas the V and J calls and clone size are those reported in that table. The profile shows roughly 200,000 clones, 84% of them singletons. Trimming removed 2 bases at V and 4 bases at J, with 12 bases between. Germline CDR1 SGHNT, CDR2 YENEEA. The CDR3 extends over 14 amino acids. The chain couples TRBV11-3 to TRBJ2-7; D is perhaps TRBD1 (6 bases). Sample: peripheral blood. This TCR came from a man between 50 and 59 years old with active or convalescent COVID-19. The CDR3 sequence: CASSLRDMEYEQYF. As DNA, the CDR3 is TGTGCCAGCAGCTTACGGGACATGGAGTACGAGCAGTACTTC.